This TCR beta chain emerged from a study of post-analysis software for immune sequencing data. In regard to this clonotype: Its cognate antigen is unknown. Just one base apart from a much larger clone, this may be a read error.

Per the germline V gene, CDR1 is SQVTM and CDR2 is ANQGSEA. The CDR3 totals 13 residues. The study's findings and limits: Roughly five TRBV segments, including TRBV5-6, TRBV5-1 and TRBV20-1, were more frequent in patients than controls.

Unique molecular identifiers were present in the TCR beta cDNA libraries. A single record per CDR3 protein comes from TCRdb applying MiXCR to the PCR reads. The table shows roughly 180,000 distinct CDR3 sequences, with 30% occurring only once. The chain employs TRBV29-1 and TRBJ1-1, with 7 nucleotides matching TRBD1. The specimen sequenced was blood. The TCR originated in a girl between 10 and 17 years old with multiple sclerosis. The CDR3: CSVHTGEPTEACF. CDR3 bases: TGCAGCGTCCATACAGGGGAGCCCACTGAAGCTTGCTTT.